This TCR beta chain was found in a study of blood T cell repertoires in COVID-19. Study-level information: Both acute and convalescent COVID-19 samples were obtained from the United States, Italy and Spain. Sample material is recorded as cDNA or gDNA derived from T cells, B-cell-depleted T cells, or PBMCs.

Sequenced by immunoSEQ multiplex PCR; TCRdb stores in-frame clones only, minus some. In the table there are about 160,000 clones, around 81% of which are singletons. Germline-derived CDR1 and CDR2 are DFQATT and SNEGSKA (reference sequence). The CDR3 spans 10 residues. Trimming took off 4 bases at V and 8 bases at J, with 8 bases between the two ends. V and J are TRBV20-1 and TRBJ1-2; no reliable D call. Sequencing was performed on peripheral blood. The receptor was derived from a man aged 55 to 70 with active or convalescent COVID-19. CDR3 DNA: TGCAGTGCTAAAAACAAGGGCTACACCTTC. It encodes CSAKNKGYTF.